The T cell receptor beta chain described here comes from a study of long-term antiretroviral therapy in people with HIV. Findings and caveats of the study: In HIV, the repertoires covered a tighter span of CDR3 lengths than in controls. Subsequent to ART, diversity was augmented yet persisted below that of transplant donor controls. Those clones which expanded before ART made up the dominant part of the repertoire at all time points.

HIV-positive participants all received treatment in the United States. Version v3.0 of the immunoSEQ assay ran at survey level. The repertoire was sequenced with immunoSEQ multiplex PCR; TCRdb's copy has only in-frame clones and lacks some. The sample includes fewer than 20,000 clones, about 94% of them seen just once. Concerning this clone: Antigen unknown.

Germline loops: CDR1 MNHEY, CDR2 SMNVEV (reference sequence). V gave up 6 bases and J gave up 2 bases; unmatched junction bases: 16. The CDR3 covers 17 residues. This clonotype was obtained from a woman in her forties or fifties with HIV. The chain employs TRBV27 and TRBJ2-7; the match to TRBD2 covers 7 bases. This specimen consisted of unsorted PBMCs, obtained 6 to 6.5 years after starting antiretroviral therapy. CDR3 coding DNA: TGTGCCAGCAGCCAGGCTGGCCGACTAGCAGGAACCTACGAGCAGTACTTC. Protein product: CASSQAGRLAGTYEQYF.